The T cell receptor beta chain under discussion was sequenced for a study of shared clonotypes between healthy human individuals. Study-wide results and limits: What naive subsets generally showed was a larger estimated richness than memory subsets showed.

Naive CD8 populations comprised CD45RO-negative cells positively selected for CCR7, excluding terminally differentiated effector memory CD45RA+ cells. Data came from immunoSEQ multiplex PCR; TCRdb stores just in-frame clones and leaves some out. This sample has about 2.2 million clones, with 93% found just once. Concerning this clone itself: Its antigen is still unknown.

V lost 0 bases to trimming and J lost 8 bases; unmatched junction nucleotides: 7. CDR3 length: 15 amino acids. Germline V gene lookup returns CDR1 SGDLS and CDR2 YYNGEE. The receptor was derived from a man younger than 35 in good health. Some clones in this sample may be carry-over from other donors' samples. Sequenced material: naive CD8+ T cells from PBMCs. The rearrangement links TRBV9 to TRBJ1-4, with TRBD1 identical over 7 bases. The CDR3 spells CASSVAAGGDEKLFF. The DNA of the CDR3 is TGTGCCAGCAGCGTAGCCGCAGGGGGAGACGAAAAACTGTTTTTT.